This T cell receptor (beta chain) is from a study of cytomegalovirus exposure and HLA in healthy donors. About the study: Caucasian-associated ancestry cluster membership applied to about four fifths of over 350 genotyped donors. Regarding the study as a whole: It was reportedly the case that the classifier diagnosed cytomegalovirus status with high specificity and sensitivity.

The germline V gene encodes CDR1 LNHDA and CDR2 SQIVND (reference sequence). V gave up 5 bases and J gave up 8 bases; unmatched junction bases: 11. The CDR3 has 15 amino acids. Concerning this clone: Its antigen is not identified.

The primer mix had 60 Vbeta and 13 Jbeta primers. Clones were read by immunoSEQ multiplex PCR, and TCRdb kept only the in-frame ones, dropping some. Here the sample spans about 150,000 clones, over 65% being singletons. The sample was PBMCs. J is TRBJ1-4 and V is TRBV19, with TRBD1 matching 7 bases. The source of this sequence is a middle-aged woman in good health and CMV-seronegative. CDR3 protein: CASSSRTGQGEKLFF. In nucleotides, the CDR3 is TGTGCCAGTAGTTCCCGGACAGGTCAAGGCGAAAAACTGTTTTTT.